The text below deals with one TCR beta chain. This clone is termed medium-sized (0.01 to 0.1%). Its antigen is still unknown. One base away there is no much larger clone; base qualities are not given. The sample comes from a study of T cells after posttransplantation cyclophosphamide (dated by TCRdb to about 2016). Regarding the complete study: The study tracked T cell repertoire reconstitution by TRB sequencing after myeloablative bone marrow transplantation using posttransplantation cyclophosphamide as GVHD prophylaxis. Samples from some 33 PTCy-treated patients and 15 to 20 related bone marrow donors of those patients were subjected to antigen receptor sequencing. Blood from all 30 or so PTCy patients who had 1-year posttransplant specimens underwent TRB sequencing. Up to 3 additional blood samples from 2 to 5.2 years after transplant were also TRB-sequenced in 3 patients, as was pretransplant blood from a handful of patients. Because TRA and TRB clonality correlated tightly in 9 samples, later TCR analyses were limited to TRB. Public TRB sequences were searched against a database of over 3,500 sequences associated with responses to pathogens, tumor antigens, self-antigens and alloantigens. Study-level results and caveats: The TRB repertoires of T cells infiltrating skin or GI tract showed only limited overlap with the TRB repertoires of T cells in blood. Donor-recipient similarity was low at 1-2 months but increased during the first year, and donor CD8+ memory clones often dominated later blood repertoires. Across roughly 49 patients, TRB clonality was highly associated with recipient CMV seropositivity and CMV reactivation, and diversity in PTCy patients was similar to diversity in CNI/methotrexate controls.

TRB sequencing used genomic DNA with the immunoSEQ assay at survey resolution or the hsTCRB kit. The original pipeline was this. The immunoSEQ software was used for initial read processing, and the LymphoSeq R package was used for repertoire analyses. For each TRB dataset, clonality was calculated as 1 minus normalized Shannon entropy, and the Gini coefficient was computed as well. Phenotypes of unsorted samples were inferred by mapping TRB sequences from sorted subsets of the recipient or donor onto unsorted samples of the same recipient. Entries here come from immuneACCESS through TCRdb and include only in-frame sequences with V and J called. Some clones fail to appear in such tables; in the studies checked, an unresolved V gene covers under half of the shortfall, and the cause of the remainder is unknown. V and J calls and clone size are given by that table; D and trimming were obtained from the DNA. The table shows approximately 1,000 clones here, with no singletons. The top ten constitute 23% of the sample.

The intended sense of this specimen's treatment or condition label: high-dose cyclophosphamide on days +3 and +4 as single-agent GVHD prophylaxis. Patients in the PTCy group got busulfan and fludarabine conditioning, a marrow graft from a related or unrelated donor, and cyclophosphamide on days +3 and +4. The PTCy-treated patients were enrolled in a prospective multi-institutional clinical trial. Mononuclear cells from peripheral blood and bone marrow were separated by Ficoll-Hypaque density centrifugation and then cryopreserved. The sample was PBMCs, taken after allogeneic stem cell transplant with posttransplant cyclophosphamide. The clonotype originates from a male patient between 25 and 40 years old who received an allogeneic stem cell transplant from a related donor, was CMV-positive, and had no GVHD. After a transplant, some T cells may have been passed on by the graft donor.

The CDR3 reads CASSQVGRGTSRGYTQYF. Here is the DNA: TGCGCCAGCAGCCAAGTAGGTCGGGGAACTAGTCGCGGGTATACGCAGTATTTT. The chain is encoded by TRBV4-3 joined to TRBJ2-3, and the D gene may be TRBD2, 5 bases matching. The CDR3 spans 18 residues, from the cysteine through the phenylalanine. Just the 54-base CDR3 DNA is kept, in frame starting at base 1. Trimming at the junction amounts to 1 base on V and 7 bases on J, and the germline ends lie 24 bases apart. As encoded in the germline V gene, CDR1 is LGHNA while CDR2 is YSLEER.